This T cell receptor beta chain derives from a study of blood T cells in healthy people across ages (dated by TCRdb to between 2014 and 2017). For context, the study as a whole: In model experiments, template switching captured about one uniquely barcoded TCR beta cDNA molecule for every two T cells. Age-related changes in TCR beta repertoire diversity were measured in the study by deep sequencing normalized with unique cDNA molecular identifiers. The donors were split into four age groups: young (average about 16 years), middle-aged (more than 35), aged (62) and long-lived (roughly 77). To avoid experimental bias, donors of different ages were spread randomly across the sequencing lanes. The study analyzed two additional independent replicas of 1 million unique cDNA reads from the same blood draw for two donors, one aged 18 to 30 and one aged 80 or older. What the study reported, not specific to this receptor: A strong correlation was found between observed TCR beta diversity and the percentage of naive T cells measured by flow cytometry. Estimates of total diversity from one million sequenced T cells were regarded as lower bounds and underestimates. The long-lived group showed more naive CD4+ T cells, fewer expanded clones and increased TCR diversity than the aged group, suggesting age selection. Because donor CMV infection status was unknown, age-related changes in expanded clonotypes were potentially confounded. Since profiling was done on bulk unsorted PBMCs, naive and antigen-experienced compartments could not be conclusively compared. As age increased, observed TCR beta diversity per million T cells dropped in a roughly linear way, and a significant reduction was already evident by age roughly 40.

Donors were a few dozen systemically healthy Caucasian individuals from Russia aged about 6 to 100 years. Each donor gave roughly 9 milliliters of peripheral blood, drawn into EDTA-treated Vacutainer tubes. Ficoll-Paque density-gradient centrifugation was used to isolate PBMCs, with at least 6.5 million obtained per sample. Total RNA, at least 5.5 micrograms per sample, was extracted from PBMCs with Trizol reagent. For every donor, flow cytometry on a PBMC aliquot measured the percentage of naive CD45RAhigh/CD27high T cells. V lost 8 bases and J lost 6 bases, and the count of bases not matched to a germline gene is 9. The CDR3 contains 15 residues, cysteine and phenylalanine counted. Left in the record is the CDR3 DNA by itself, 45 bases read in frame from the first base. Library construction relied on 5' RACE. The instrument given in TCRdb is Illumina HiSeq 2500. A second PCR of roughly 6 to 11 cycles was run with a J-beta primer mix and a sample-barcoded 5' primer. Each TCR beta cDNA molecule received a unique molecular identifier from a template-switch 5' adaptor carrying 12 random nucleotides. Each sample yielded at least 3 million CDR3-containing paired-end reads. First-strand cDNA was synthesized from all RNA with the Mint cDNA synthesis kit, primed by a TRBC-specific oligonucleotide. Following uracil-DNA glycosylase treatment, a first 18-cycle PCR with universal primers M1SS and BC2_uni_R was performed on all cDNA. Per the source publication's procedure: For normalization, 1 million high-quality reads, each with a distinct molecular identifier, were randomly selected from each sample. Instead of being binned into consensus sequences, reads with shared molecular identifiers were discarded. CDR3 identification, clonotype clustering and error correction used MiTCR with a Q25 quality threshold and the strictest error-elimination algorithm. A nonparametric unseen species model with Euler transformation was used to estimate lower-bound total TCR beta diversity. TCRdb trimmed public reads at Q25 via fastp, called clones via MiXCR and kept in-frame beta chains. Each record represents a unique CDR3 protein, reported with the most common genes and DNA among its rows. None of the V and J calls come from the authors' own analysis; TCRdb made them. Present in this sample are 600,000 to 850,000 distinct CDR3 sequences, roughly 45% of which were seen just once. 20% to 25% of the sample is in the top ten clones.

About this clonotype itself: Its cognate antigen has yet to be identified. It has no much larger one-base neighbor in the sample; base qualities were not kept.

The TCR comes from a woman in her sixties or seventies in good health. Recombination joined TRBV12-3 or TRBV12-4 with TRBJ2-2, and 10 bases in between align with TRBD2. The sequenced sample consisted of blood. The nucleotides read TGTGCCAGCGGACAGAGCGGGGGGGCCTCCGGGGAGCTGTTTTTT. Protein translation: CASGQSGGASGELFF.